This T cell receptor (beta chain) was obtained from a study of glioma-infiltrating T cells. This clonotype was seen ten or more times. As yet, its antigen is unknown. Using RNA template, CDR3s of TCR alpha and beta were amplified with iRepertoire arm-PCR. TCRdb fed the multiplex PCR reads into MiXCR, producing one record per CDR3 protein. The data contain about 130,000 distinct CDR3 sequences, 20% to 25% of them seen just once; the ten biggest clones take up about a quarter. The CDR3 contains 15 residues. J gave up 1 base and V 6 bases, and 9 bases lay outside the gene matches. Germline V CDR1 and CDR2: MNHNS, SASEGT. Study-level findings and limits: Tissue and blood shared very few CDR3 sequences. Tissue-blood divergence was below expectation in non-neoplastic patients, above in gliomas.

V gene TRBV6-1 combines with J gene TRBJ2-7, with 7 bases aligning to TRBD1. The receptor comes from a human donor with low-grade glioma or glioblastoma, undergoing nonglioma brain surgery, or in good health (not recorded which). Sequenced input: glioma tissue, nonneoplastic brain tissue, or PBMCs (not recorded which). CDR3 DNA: TGTGCCAGCAGCTCCCCCCGACAGGGTTCCTACGAGCAGTACGTC. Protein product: CASSSPRQGSYEQYV.